The source of this T cell receptor beta chain is a study of cytomegalovirus exposure and HLA in healthy donors. This clone has only one observation. Its antigen is not identified. Both 60 Vbeta primers and 13 Jbeta primers went into the PCR. Sequencing was performed with immunoSEQ multiplex PCR; in TCRdb, only in-frame clones are kept and a portion is missing. The sample lists 100,000 to 150,000 clones; 82% were seen once. Germline V gives CDR1 SQVTM, CDR2 ANQGSEA. This CDR3 contains 12 residues. V was cut by 6 bases and J by 9 bases, with 17 bases left in between. Regarding the study as a whole: An assumption of roughly uniform sequencing depth across donors underlay the presence/absence analyses. Within an earlier analysis, most TCR beta V segments proved productive either about 87% or about 30% of the time. The investigators catalogued 150 to 200 TCR beta chains as cytomegalovirus-associated. Rarity marked most TCR sequences, yet some public TCRs occurred in many donors.

This TCR came from a boy under 18 in good health and CMV-seronegative. The specimen sequenced was PBMCs. V usage is TRBV29-1 and J usage is TRBJ2-5; a weak D match, TRBD1 (5 bases). CDR3 in amino acids: CSVTGPQGAQYF. The DNA of the CDR3 is TGCAGCGTCACAGGACCCCAAGGGGCCCAGTACTTC.